The rows below give T cell receptor beta chains drawn from one sample of a study of cytomegalovirus exposure and HLA in healthy donors. Repertoires were generated with immunoSEQ multiplex PCR, while TCRdb's copy carries only in-frame clones and drops some. Of under 200,000 clones in the sample, around four fifths were seen once. The source material was PBMCs. These receptors originate from a woman aged 50 to 60 in good health and CMV-seronegative. Both conserved end residues are part of each CDR3. The D gene is left open where the match is weak. Only part of the rows carry a size: once, few, many, or a class if the clone is expanded.

TRBD1,TRBJ2-1,NA,TRBV5-1,TGCGCCAGCAGCTTTACAGGGGGCCCACCCGGGGTTGAGCAGTTCTTC,CASSFTGGPPGVEQFF
NA,TRBJ1-2,NA,TRBV30,TGTGCCACAGAGAACAGGGCGGCTGGCTACACCTTC,CATENRAAGYTF
TRBD1,TRBJ1-1,few,TRBV19,TGTGCCAGTAGTGCCCGGGACAGGGGGCGAACTGAAGCTTTCTTT,CASSARDRGRTEAFF
NA,TRBJ2-1,once,TRBV9,TGTGCCAGCAGCGTAGAGGCGGGCAGGGGTACGCAGTTCTTC,CASSVEAGRGTQFF
NA,TRBJ2-5,NA,TRBV7-7,TGTGCCAGCAGCTTAGTTGGCACACAAGAGACCCAGTACTTC,CASSLVGTQETQYF
TRBD1,TRBJ2-7,NA,TRBV7-9,TGTGCCAGCAGCTTGGGTCGGACAGGGCCCTACGAGCAGTACTTC,CASSLGRTGPYEQYF
NA,TRBJ2-5,NA,TRBV5-1,TGCGCCAGCAGCTCCTCTTCCGGGCTCACTACAGGGTCCCAGTACTTC,CASSSSSGLTTGSQYF
NA,TRBJ2-5,NA,TRBV11-3,TGTGCCAGCAGCTTAGATGGGCCCGGAGGGGAGACCCAGTACTTC,CASSLDGPGGETQYF
TRBD1,TRBJ2-7,NA,TRBV7-9,TGTGCCAGCAGCTCCTTCGACAGGGCAGGAAAGTACGAGCAGTACTTC,CASSSFDRAGKYEQYF
TRBD2,TRBJ2-1,NA,TRBV29-1,TGCAGCGTTGGGCCTGGGGGGGGGAGCTCCTACAATGAGCAGTTCTTC,CSVGPGGGSSYNEQFF
NA,TRBJ1-5,NA,TRBV7-9,TGTGCCAGCAGCTTGGGCCAGGGGAATCAGCCCCAGCATTTT,CASSLGQGNQPQHF